This T cell receptor (beta chain) stems from a study of blood T cell repertoires in COVID-19. At the level of the study: The United States, Italy and Spain provided the acute and convalescent COVID-19 samples. PBMCs, B-cell-depleted T cells, or T cells provided the cDNA or gDNA that made up the material.

During active infection, Seattle patients enrolled and were then monitored through disease. Sequenced by immunoSEQ multiplex PCR; TCRdb stores in-frame clones only, minus some. This sample yields over 150,000 clones, of which about 87% are seen a single time; under 0.65% belongs to the top ten. The clonotype comes from a man aged 60-69 years with COVID-19, enrolled during active disease. The sequenced sample was peripheral blood.

The CDR3 sequence: CASSIGQLNTGELFF. Written as DNA, the CDR3 is TGTGCCAGTAGTATAGGGCAGTTGAACACCGGGGAGCTGTTTTTT. The chain carries TRBV19 and TRBJ2-2, with D hard to call. CDR1 and CDR2 (germline): LNHDA, SQIVND (reference sequence). CDR3 length: 15 residues. Trimming removed 1 base at V and 1 base at J, with 7 bases between.